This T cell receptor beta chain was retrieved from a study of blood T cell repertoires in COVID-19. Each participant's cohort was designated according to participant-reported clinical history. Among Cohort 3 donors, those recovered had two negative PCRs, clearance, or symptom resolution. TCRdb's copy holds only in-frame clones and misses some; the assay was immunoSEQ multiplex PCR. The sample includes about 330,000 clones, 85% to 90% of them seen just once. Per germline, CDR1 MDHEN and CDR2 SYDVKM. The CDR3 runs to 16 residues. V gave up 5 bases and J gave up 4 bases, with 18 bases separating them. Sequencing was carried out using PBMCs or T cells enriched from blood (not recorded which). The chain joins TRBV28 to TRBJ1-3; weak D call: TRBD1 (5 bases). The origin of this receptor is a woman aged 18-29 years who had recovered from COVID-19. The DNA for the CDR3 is TGTGCCAGCAGTAAATTACAGGACGCGGCAGGAAACACCATATATTTT. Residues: CASSKLQDAAGNTIYF.